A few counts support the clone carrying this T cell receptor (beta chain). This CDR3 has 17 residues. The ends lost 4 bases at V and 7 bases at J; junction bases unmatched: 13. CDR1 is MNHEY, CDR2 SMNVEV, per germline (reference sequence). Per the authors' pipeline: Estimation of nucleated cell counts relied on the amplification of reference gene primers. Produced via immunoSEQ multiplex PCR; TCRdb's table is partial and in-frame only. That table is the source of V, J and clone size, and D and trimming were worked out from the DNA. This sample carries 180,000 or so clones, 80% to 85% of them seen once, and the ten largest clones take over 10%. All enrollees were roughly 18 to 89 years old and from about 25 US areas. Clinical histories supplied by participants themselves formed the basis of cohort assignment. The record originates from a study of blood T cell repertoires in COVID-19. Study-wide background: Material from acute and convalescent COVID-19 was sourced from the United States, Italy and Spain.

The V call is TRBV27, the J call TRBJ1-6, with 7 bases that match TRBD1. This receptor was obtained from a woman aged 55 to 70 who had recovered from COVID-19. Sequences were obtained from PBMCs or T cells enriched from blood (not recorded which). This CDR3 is CASSYGAGGHLNSPLHF. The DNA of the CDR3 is TGTGCCAGCAGTTATGGGGCAGGGGGTCACTTAAATTCACCCCTCCACTTT.